These 19 T cell receptor beta chains were all obtained from the same sample, sequenced in a study of blood T cell repertoires in COVID-19. TCRdb's copy holds only in-frame clones and misses some; the assay was immunoSEQ multiplex PCR. The sample carries 150,000 or so clones, more than 75% recorded once. Material for sequencing was peripheral blood. These receptor sequences come from a man aged 60 to 69 with active or convalescent COVID-19.

The gene calls are TRBV27 and TRBJ2-1; perhaps TRBD2 as D (6 bases). Germline loops: CDR1 MNHEY, CDR2 SMNVEV (reference sequence). Between the trimmed V and J ends, which lost 3 bases and 16 bases, there was a span of 19 bases. This CDR3 spans 13 amino acids. The CDR3 sequence: CASSFRRGQNRFF. CDR3 in DNA: TGTGCCAGCAGTTTCCGGCGGGGCCAAAATCGCTTCTTC.

V and J are TRBV24-1 and TRBJ1-2, with 9 bases matching TRBD1. The CDR3 has 18 residues. V gave up 1 base and J gave up 4 bases; unmatched junction bases: 12. Germline assignment: CDR1 KGHDR and CDR2 SFDVKD. Written as DNA, the CDR3 is TGTGCCACCAGTGATTTTCAAAGGCGCCGGACAGGGGCCTATGGCTACACCTTC. Translation gives CATSDFQRRRTGAYGYTF.

The V and J genes are TRBV24-1 and TRBJ2-2, with TRBD1 matching over 9 bases. CDR3 length: 16 amino acids. Per the germline V gene, CDR1 is KGHDR and CDR2 is SFDVKD. Germline trimming cut 4 bases from V and 3 bases from J; bases unmatched to any gene: 5. The CDR3 region has the DNA TGTGCCACCAGTGACCCCGGACAGGGGTACACCGGGGAGCTGTTTTTT. Translating it yields CATSDPGQGYTGELFF.

This clone showed up just a few times. The genes are TRBV20-1 and TRBJ1-1; no definite D call. This CDR3 is 11 amino acids long. V lost 4 bases, J lost 1 base, and 4 bases lay in between. Germline lookup yields CDR1 DFQATT and CDR2 SNEGSKA (reference sequence). The CDR3 spells CSAIGNTEAFF. DNA of the CDR3: TGCAGTGCTATCGGGAACACTGAAGCTTTCTTT.

V gene TRBV19 combines with J gene TRBJ2-3, with D hard to call. V was pared by 3 bases and J by 4 bases, with 11 bases between. The CDR3 totals 14 residues. The germline V gene has CDR1 LNHDA and CDR2 SQIVND (reference sequence). CDR3 sequence reads: CASSISLGADTQYF. The CDR3 DNA reads TGTGCCAGTAGTATCTCGCTAGGAGCAGATACGCAGTATTTT.

The chain combines TRBV10-3 with TRBJ1-2, with D maybe TRBD1 (6 bases). Germline CDR1 and CDR2: ENHRY and SYGVKD. There are 12 residues in the CDR3. V shed 2 bases and J shed 5 bases, with 6 bases lying between them. Here the CDR3 DNA reads TGTGCCATCAGTGAGAGGGGGTATGGCTACACCTTC. Translated: CAISERGYGYTF.

As DNA, the CDR3 is TGTGCCAGCAGTCCACTAGCGGAGGCGACCTACGAGCAGTACTTC. It yields the protein CASSPLAEATYEQYF. V is TRBV28 and J is TRBJ2-7, with TRBD2 matching 8 bases. Germline V CDR1 and CDR2: MDHEN, SYDVKM. This CDR3 is 15 amino acids long. J gave up 2 bases and V 5 bases, and 8 bases lay outside the gene matches. The full variable domain, with the rest looked up from reference TRBV28 and TRBJ2-7, is DVKVTQSSRYLVKRTGEKVFLECVQDMDHENMFWYRQDPGLGLRLIYFSYDVKMKEKGDIPEGYSVSREKKERFSLILESASTNQTSMYLCASSPLAEATYEQYFGPGTRLTVT.

The genes are TRBV5-1 and TRBJ2-7; 8 bases line up with TRBD2. Germline lookup yields CDR1 SGHRS and CDR2 YFSETQ. V trimming: 1 base; J trimming: 3 bases; junction bases outside the gene matches: 6. This CDR3 contains 15 residues. CDR3 sequence (DNA): TGCGCCAGCAGCTTGTTTTCCCTAGCGGGCTACGAGCAGTACTTC. Residues: CASSLFSLAGYEQYF.

J is TRBJ1-6 and V is TRBV9, with 8 bases aligning to TRBD1. Germline V lookup: CDR1 SGDLS, CDR2 YYNGEE. The J segment lost 7 bases and the V segment lost 0 bases, leaving 0 bases of the junction unmatched. This CDR3 is 14 amino acids long. The CDR3 DNA follows: TGTGCCAGCAGCGTAGGGGACAGGAATTCACCCCTCCACTTT. Residues: CASSVGDRNSPLHF.

The gene calls are TRBV4-3 and TRBJ2-1, with 8 bases fitting TRBD2. Germline-derived CDR1 and CDR2 are LGHNA and YSLEER. The CDR3 consists of 17 residues. V dropped 4 bases and J dropped 9; count of bases not matched to a gene: 17. This CDR3 is CASSRHSSSGRGSEQFF. CDR3 bases: TGCGCCAGCAGCCGCCATTCCTCAAGCGGGAGAGGATCTGAGCAGTTCTTC.

CDR3 in DNA: TGTGCCAGCAGTCTTTCGTACCAAGAGACCCAGTACTTC. Its translation is CASSLSYQETQYF. The genes are TRBV27 and TRBJ2-5; no reliable D call. V lost 5 bases and J 0 bases, leaving 7 bases between the germline ends. CDR1 is MNHEY and CDR2 is SMNVEV in the germline V gene (reference sequence). The CDR3 has 13 residues.

This clone was picked up a small number of times. This sequence joins TRBV19 and TRBJ2-1; maybe TRBD1 (5 bases). V was pared by 5 bases and J by 9 bases, with 11 bases between. This CDR3 has 12 amino acids. The germline V gene encodes CDR1 LNHDA and CDR2 SQIVND (reference sequence). The CDR3 spells CASSSLGAEQFF. In DNA form, the CDR3 reads TGTGCCAGTAGTTCCCTAGGGGCTGAGCAGTTCTTC.

The CDR3 here is CASSRSPPQRGYTF. The CDR3 bases are TGTGCCAGCAGCCGAAGCCCCCCCCAGCGGGGCTACACCTTC. The chain recombines TRBV28 with TRBJ1-2; no clear D. CDR1 and CDR2 from the germline V gene are MDHEN and SYDVKM. Deletions cut 6 bases from V and 8 bases from J, with 19 bases between. This CDR3 spans 14 amino acids.

This clone was seen a single time. The chain recombines TRBV7-3 with TRBJ1-2; 9 bases map to TRBD1. V was pared by 5 bases and J by 6 bases, with 4 bases of the junction left unmatched. CDR3 size: 13 residues. The germline V gene has CDR1 SGHTA and CDR2 FQGTGA. The CDR3 sequence is CASSLTGGDGYTF. CDR3 in DNA: TGTGCCAGCAGCCTCACAGGGGGCGATGGCTACACCTTC.

The chain recombines TRBV5-1 with TRBJ2-2; 8 bases agree with TRBD2. Trimming took 0 bases from V and 2 from J; bases not matched to a gene: 3. CDR3 length equals 16 residues. Germline CDR1 and CDR2: SGHRS and YFSETQ. The CDR3 loop reads CASSLGGGPNTGELFF. DNA of the CDR3: TGCGCCAGCAGCTTGGGCGGGGGGCCTAACACCGGGGAGCTGTTTTTT.

This clone was recorded only once. This chain joins TRBV28 and TRBJ1-6, with D possibly matching TRBD1 (6 bases). CDR1 and CDR2 (germline): MDHEN, SYDVKM. The CDR3 has 15 amino acids. V lost 6 bases and J 7 bases, leaving 16 bases between the germline ends. CDR3 residues: CASRPSQGENSPLHF. In DNA, the CDR3 is TGTGCCAGCAGGCCGTCACAGGGAGAGAATTCACCCCTCCACTTT.

This clone was detected only a few times. The chain carries TRBV9 and TRBJ2-7, with 13 bases aligning to TRBD2. The CDR3 runs 15 residues. CDR1 is SGDLS and CDR2 is YYNGEE in the germline V gene. V lost 3 bases to trimming and J lost 4 bases; unmatched junction nucleotides: 4. CDR3 DNA sequence: TGTGCCAGCAGCGCGGGACTAGCGGGAACATACGAGCAGTACTTC. This translates into CASSAGLAGTYEQYF.

V gene TRBV2 combines with J gene TRBJ1-5; 8 nucleotides align to TRBD1. Germline CDR1 is SNHLY and CDR2 is FYNNEI. The ends lost 3 bases at V and 6 bases at J; junction bases unmatched: 4. There are 14 residues in the CDR3. CDR3: CASSDQGAGQPQHF. CDR3 sequence (DNA): TGTGCCAGCAGTGATCAGGGGGCTGGTCAGCCCCAGCATTTT.

This chain uses TRBV6-5 with TRBJ1-3; TRBD1 is a possible D gene (5 bases). Germline V gene data show CDR1 as MNHEY and CDR2 as SVGAGI. This CDR3 is built from 14 residues. V lost 5 bases, J lost 4 bases, and 12 bases lay in between. CDR3 DNA sequence: TGTGCCAGCAGTCTAATGGGGCACGGAAACACCATATATTTT. Translated, it gives CASSLMGHGNTIYF.